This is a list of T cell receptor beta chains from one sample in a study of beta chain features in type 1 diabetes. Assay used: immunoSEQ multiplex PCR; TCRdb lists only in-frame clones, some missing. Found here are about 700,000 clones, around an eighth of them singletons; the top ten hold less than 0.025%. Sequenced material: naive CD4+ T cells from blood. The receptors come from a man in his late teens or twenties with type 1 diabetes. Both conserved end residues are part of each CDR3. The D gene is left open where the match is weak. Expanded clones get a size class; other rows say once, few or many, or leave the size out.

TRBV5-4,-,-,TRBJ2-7,TGTGCCAGCAGCTTGGGTCTAGCGAACTCCTACGAGCAGTACTTC,CASSLGLANSYEQYF
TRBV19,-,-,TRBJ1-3,TGTGCCAGTAGTAGAGACACCATATATTTT,CASSRDTIYF
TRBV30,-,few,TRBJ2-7,TGTGCCTGGAGGGACGGGTCCAGGCACGAGCAGTACTTC,CAWRDGSRHEQYF
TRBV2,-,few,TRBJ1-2,TGTGCCAGCAGCGGCGACGGCAGCCATGGCTACACCTTC,CASSGDGSHGYTF
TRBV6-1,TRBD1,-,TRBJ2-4,TGTGCCCACCAGGGCACACAGGGGGCGAACATTCAGTACTTC,CAHQGTQGANIQYF
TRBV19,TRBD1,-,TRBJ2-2,TGTGCCAGTAGGTCACAGGGGCCCGGGGAGCTGTTTTTT,CASRSQGPGELFF
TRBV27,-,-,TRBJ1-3,TGTGCCAGCAGTATGACGACAGGCGAAGCTGGAAACACCATATATTTT,CASSMTTGEAGNTIYF
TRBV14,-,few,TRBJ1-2,TGTGCCAGCAGCCAGGATGAAGGCCCCTATGGCTACACCTTC,CASSQDEGPYGYTF
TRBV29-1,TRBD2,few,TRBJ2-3,TGCAGCGTTGTGGGACTACCTAGCACAGATACGCAGTATTTT,CSVVGLPSTDTQYF
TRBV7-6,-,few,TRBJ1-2,TGTGCCAGCAGCTTAGCAGGAGGGGTGAATGGCTACACCTTC,CASSLAGGVNGYTF
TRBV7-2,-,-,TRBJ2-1,TGTGCCAGCAGCTTAAACCTCTACAATGAGCAGTTCTTC,CASSLNLYNEQFF
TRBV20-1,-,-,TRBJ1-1,TGCAGTGCTACAAGAAACACTGAAGCTTTCTTT,CSATRNTEAFF
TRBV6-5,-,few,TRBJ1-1,TGTGCCAGCATGCAGTACCAGAGACATGAAGCTTTCTTT,CASMQYQRHEAFF
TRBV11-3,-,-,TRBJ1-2,TGTGCCAGCAGCTCCCCGGGCCTCCCGATCGGCTACACCTTC,CASSSPGLPIGYTF
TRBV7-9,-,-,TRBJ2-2,TGTGCCAGCAGCTTTGTTACGGGTCATATGGGCACCGGGGAGCTGTTTTTT,CASSFVTGHMGTGELFF
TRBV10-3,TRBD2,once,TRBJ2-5,TGTGCCACCCGGGGGGGGCAAGAGACCCAGTACTTC,CATRGGQETQYF
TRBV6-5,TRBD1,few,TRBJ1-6,TGTGCCAGCAGTTACTCGAGGACAGGGGGTTATTCACCCCTCCACTTT,CASSYSRTGGYSPLHF
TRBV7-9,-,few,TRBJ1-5,TGTGCCAGCAGCTTGGCAGGGCATCAGCCCCAGCATTTT,CASSLAGHQPQHF
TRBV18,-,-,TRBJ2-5,TGTGCCAGCTCCTCCGGGACAAAAGAGACCCAGTACTTC,CASSSGTKETQYF
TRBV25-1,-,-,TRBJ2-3,TGTGCCAGCAGCGCCACAGGGGATACGCAGTATTTT,CASSATGDTQYF
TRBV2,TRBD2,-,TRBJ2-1,TGTGCCAGCAGTGAACCCTGGACTAGCGACAATGAGCAGTTCTTC,CASSEPWTSDNEQFF
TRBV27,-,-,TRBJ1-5,TGTGCCAGCAGTCCCCTACCTGGGGGGAATAGCAATCAGCCCCAGCATTTT,CASSPLPGGNSNQPQHF
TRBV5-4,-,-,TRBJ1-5,TGTGCCAGCAGCCGAGGGGGCAATCAGCCCCAGCATTTT,CASSRGGNQPQHF
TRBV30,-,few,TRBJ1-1,TGTGCCTGGAGTCCCCTCACTGAAGCTTTCTTT,CAWSPLTEAFF
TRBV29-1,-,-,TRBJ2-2,TGCAGCAGCCGTCGGAGCACCGGGGAGCTGTTTTTT,CSSRRSTGELFF
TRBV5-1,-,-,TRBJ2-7,TGCGCCAGCAGTCTACTAGGACTATTAAGCTACGAGCAGTACTTC,CASSLLGLLSYEQYF
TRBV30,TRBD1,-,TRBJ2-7,TGTGCCTGGAGTCCGACAGGGCCCTACGAGCAGTACTTC,CAWSPTGPYEQYF
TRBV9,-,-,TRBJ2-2,TGTGCCAGCAGCCCCCGCCGGGACACCTCGAGGACCGGGGAGCTGTTTTTT,CASSPRRDTSRTGELFF
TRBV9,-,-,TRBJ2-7,TGTGCCAGCAGCCCAGCCGGGGGGCGGCCCTACGAGCAGTACTTC,CASSPAGGRPYEQYF
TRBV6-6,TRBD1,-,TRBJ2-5,TGTGCCATTTCGGACAGGGGGTCCCAAGAGACCCAGTACTTC,CAISDRGSQETQYF
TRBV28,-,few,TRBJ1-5,TGTGCCAGCAGTTCGGGGTGGGACCAGCCCCAGCATTTT,CASSSGWDQPQHF
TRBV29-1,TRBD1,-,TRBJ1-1,TGCAGCTTGGTGGACAGGGGGGAAGCTTTCTTT,CSLVDRGEAFF
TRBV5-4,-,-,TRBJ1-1,TGTGCCAGCAGTCCTGTTCGTGGCTCGCGAGCTTTCTTT,CASSPVRGSRAFF
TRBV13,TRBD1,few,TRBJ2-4,TGTGCCAGCAGCTTAGGACCGGGACAGGGGGAGAGTTGGGTCAAAAACATTCAGTACTTC,CASSLGPGQGESWVKNIQYF
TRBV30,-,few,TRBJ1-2,TGTGCCTGGAGCCCTGTGGGGAACTATGGCTACACCTTC,CAWSPVGNYGYTF
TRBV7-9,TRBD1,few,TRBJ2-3,TGTGCCAGCAGCCATACGAACAGGGGTATTACAGATACGCAGTATTTT,CASSHTNRGITDTQYF
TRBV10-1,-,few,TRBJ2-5,TGCGCCAGCAGTGCGACAGGTCTATCCCAGTACTTC,CASSATGLSQYF
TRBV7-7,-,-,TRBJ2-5,TGTGCCAGCAGCAAGGACAGTGGGGGAAGGACCCAGTACTTC,CASSKDSGGRTQYF
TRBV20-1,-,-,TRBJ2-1,TGCAGTGCTAGAGGAGGGAATGAGCAGTTCTTC,CSARGGNEQFF
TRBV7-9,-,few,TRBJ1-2,TGTGCCAGCAGCCCGGCTTTTACGCTTAACTATGGCTACACCTTC,CASSPAFTLNYGYTF
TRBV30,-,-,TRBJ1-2,TGTGCCTGGGGTGGGGCTTGGAATGGCTACACCTTC,CAWGGAWNGYTF
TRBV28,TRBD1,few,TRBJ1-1,TGTGCCAGCAGTTTACCTACCGGACAGGAGAACACTGAAGCTTTCTTT,CASSLPTGQENTEAFF
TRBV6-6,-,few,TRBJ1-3,TGTGCCAGCGAGGGCGACGGAAACACCATATATTTT,CASEGDGNTIYF
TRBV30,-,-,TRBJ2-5,TGTGCCTCGAGCGCTGGGGTAGAGACCCAGTACTTC,CASSAGVETQYF
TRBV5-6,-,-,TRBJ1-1,TGTGCCAGCAGGGGACACACTGAAGCTTTCTTT,CASRGHTEAFF
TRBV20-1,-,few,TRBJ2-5,TGCAGTGGCCAACACCAAGAGACCCAGTACTTC,CSGQHQETQYF
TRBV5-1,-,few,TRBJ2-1,TGCGCCAGCAGCTTGGCCGCAGGGTGGCAGGTCAATGAGCAGTTCTTC,CASSLAAGWQVNEQFF
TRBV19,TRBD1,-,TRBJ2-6,TGTGCCAGTAGTCGGGACAGAGGGTCTGGGGCCAACGTCCTGACTTTC,CASSRDRGSGANVLTF